Each of the 27 T cell receptor beta chains below was sequenced from the same sample in a study of T cell responses to AZD1222 COVID-19 vaccine. This table comes from immunoSEQ multiplex PCR, and its TCRdb copy is limited to in-frame clones, with some not included. The data show 100,000 to 150,000 clones, 75% to 90% seen once. Source: peripheral blood, taken on day 0 of AZD1222 vaccination. These receptor sequences come from an adult in good health.

This chain uses TRBV5-1 with TRBJ1-1; maybe TRBD1 (5 bases). This CDR3 spans 13 amino acids. Trimming pared 1 base from V and 6 bases from J, leaving 10 bases between. CDR1 and CDR2 (germline): SGHRS, YFSETQ. CDR3 DNA: TGCGCCAGCAGCTTGAGGGGTTCCGCTGAAGCTTTCTTT. Translating it yields CASSLRGSAEAFF. Supplemented by reference TRBV5-1 and TRBJ1-1, the full variable domain reads KAGVTQTPRYLIKTRGQQVTLSCSPISGHRSVSWYQQTPGQGLQFLFEYFSETQRNKGNFPGRFSGRQFSNSRSEMNVSTLELGDSALYLCASSLRGSAEAFFGQGTRLTVV.

The gene calls are TRBV6-5 and TRBJ1-1; no definite D call. The CDR3 is made up of 13 amino acids. From germline, CDR1 is MNHEY and CDR2 SVGAGI. The V end lost 4 bases, the J end lost 2 bases, and 8 bases lay between the germline ends. The CDR3 DNA sequence: TGTGCCAGCAGTTGGACGGAAAACACTGAAGCTTTCTTT. It specifies CASSWTENTEAFF.

V gene TRBV9 combines with J gene TRBJ2-5, with TRBD2 matching over 10 bases. Trimming removed 8 bases from V and 5 bases from J; junction bases left unmatched: 9. Germline CDR1 is SGDLS and CDR2 is YYNGEE. The CDR3 spans 14 residues. The CDR3 reads CASRPSGGAETQYF. As DNA, the CDR3 is TGTGCCAGTCGTCCGAGCGGGGGGGCCGAGACCCAGTACTTC.

The chain employs TRBV7-9 and TRBJ1-2; 9 bases align to TRBD1. J gave up 8 bases and V 3 bases, and 7 bases lay outside the gene matches. The CDR3 loop spans 14 amino acids. Looked up from germline, CDR1 is SEHNR and CDR2 is FQNEAQ (reference sequence). This CDR3 reads CASSFTQGATGYTF. The CDR3 coding sequence is TGTGCCAGCAGCTTCACACAGGGGGCAACGGGCTACACCTTC.

The CDR3: CASSPAGGPYEQYF. The DNA for the CDR3 is TGTGCCAGCAGCCCAGCGGGGGGGCCATACGAGCAGTACTTC. V and J are TRBV7-3 and TRBJ2-7, with 10 bases identical to TRBD2. The germline V gene has CDR1 SGHTA and CDR2 FQGTGA. The length of the CDR3 is 14 residues. V was clipped by 5 bases and J by 4 bases; unmatched bases: 5. Full variable domain (rest looked up from reference TRBV7-3 and TRBJ2-7): GAGVSQTPSNKVTEKGKYVELRCDPISGHTALYWYRQSLGQGPEFLIYFQGTGAADDSGLPNDRFFAVRPEGSVSTLKIQRTERGDSAVYLCASSPAGGPYEQYFGPGTRLTVT.

The chain links TRBV30 to TRBJ2-7; 9 bases fit TRBD2. The V gene end was trimmed by 2 bases and the J gene end by 5 bases; junction bases not matched to a gene: 10. Germline values: CDR1 GTSNPN, CDR2 SVGIG (reference sequence). There are 15 residues in the CDR3. CDR3 residues: CAWSFGGGAQDEQYF. The CDR3 DNA is TGTGCCTGGAGTTTCGGCGGGGGGGCCCAGGACGAGCAGTACTTC.

This sequence joins TRBV9 and TRBJ2-4; TRBD2 is a possible D gene (5 bases). The CDR3 extends over 15 amino acids. The V gene lost 4 bases and the J gene lost 5 bases, with 16 bases spanning the gap. CDR1 is SGDLS and CDR2 is YYNGEE in the germline V gene. Here the CDR3 DNA reads TGTGCCAGCAGCCCTCGGACGGGGTCGGAAAACATTCAGTACTTC. Translating it yields CASSPRTGSENIQYF.

This chain connects TRBV5-1 to TRBJ1-1; the D is unclear. This CDR3 has 12 residues. Germline CDR1 SGHRS, CDR2 YFSETQ. V lost 1 base, J lost 7 bases, and 8 bases lay in between. CDR3 DNA sequence: TGCGCCAGCAGCTTGAATCAGAATGAAGCTTTCTTT. The encoded protein is CASSLNQNEAFF.

The genes are TRBV19 and TRBJ1-4, with 7 bases that match TRBD1. The CDR3 sequence is 12 residues long. After removal of 6 bases from V and 8 bases from J, the junction contained 3 bases not matched to a gene. Germline values: CDR1 LNHDA, CDR2 SQIVND (reference sequence). The CDR3 loop reads CASRTGEEKLFF. CDR3 in DNA: TGTGCCAGTAGAACAGGGGAAGAAAAACTGTTTTTT.

This sequence joins TRBV5-6 and TRBJ2-3; 9 bases align to TRBD2. Germline assignment: CDR1 SGHDT and CDR2 YYEEEE. With V trimmed by 6 bases and J by 3 bases, 8 bases remained unmatched. The CDR3 extends over 15 amino acids. The CDR3 reads CASTPGTSRTDTQYF. For the CDR3, the DNA is TGTGCCAGCACCCCCGGGACTAGCAGAACAGATACGCAGTATTTT.

The chain couples TRBV30 to TRBJ1-3; a weak D match, TRBD1 (6 bases). The CDR3 loop spans 13 amino acids. CDR1 and CDR2 from the germline V gene are GTSNPN and SVGIG (reference sequence). The germline V and J ends were trimmed by 2 bases and 4 bases, with 9 bases remaining between them. CDR3 sequence (DNA): TGTGCCTGGAGTCAGGGGTCAGGAAACACCATATATTTT. Protein product: CAWSQGSGNTIYF.

The chain joins TRBV7-9 to TRBJ1-2; D might be TRBD1 (5 bases). The CDR3 runs to 15 residues. The V gene lost 5 bases and the J gene lost 6 bases, with 19 bases spanning the gap. Germline V gene lookup returns CDR1 SEHNR and CDR2 FQNEAQ (reference sequence). The CDR3 sequence: CASSDAGPTLNGYTF. In nucleotides, the CDR3 is TGTGCCAGCAGCGACGCGGGACCGACTCTAAATGGCTACACCTTC.

The chain has TRBV28 and TRBJ1-1; D perhaps matches TRBD1 (5 bases). CDR3 length equals 16 residues. Looked up from germline, CDR1 is MDHEN and CDR2 is SYDVKM. V was clipped by 8 bases and J by 2 bases, with 21 bases between them. In DNA, the CDR3 is TGTGCCAGCCCCCCTGGGCAGGGCGCTAGTAACACTGAAGCTTTCTTT. This gives the protein CASPPGQGASNTEAFF.

The rearrangement links TRBV9 to TRBJ2-3; a weak D match, TRBD1 (6 bases). V gave up 6 bases and J gave up 2 bases, with 16 bases separating them. The CDR3 covers 15 residues. The germline V gene encodes CDR1 SGDLS and CDR2 YYNGEE. The CDR3 DNA sequence: TGTGCCAGCAACGCCGGGACAACAGTCACAGATACGCAGTATTTT. Translated, it gives CASNAGTTVTDTQYF.

The rearrangement joins TRBV6-5 to TRBJ1-1, with D uncertain. CDR3 size: 11 residues. Trimming removed 6 bases at V and 3 bases at J, with 5 bases between. Germline-derived CDR1 and CDR2 are MNHEY and SVGAGI. The DNA of the CDR3 is TGTGCCAGCAGCCAGTACACTGAAGCTTTCTTT. This encodes CASSQYTEAFF.

The table lists this clone with a few counts. The chain links TRBV28 to TRBJ1-2; weak D call: TRBD1 (5 bases). The V gene lost 2 bases and the J gene lost 3 bases, with 10 bases spanning the gap. Germline V gives CDR1 MDHEN, CDR2 SYDVKM. The CDR3 is made up of 14 amino acids. The CDR3 region is CASSLIRGDYGYTF. CDR3 DNA sequence: TGTGCCAGCAGTTTAATAAGAGGGGACTATGGCTACACCTTC.

This chain links TRBV4-2 with TRBJ2-3; 10 nucleotides line up with TRBD2. V shed 2 bases, J shed 3 bases, and the junction held 5 bases outside the gene matches. This CDR3 has 16 amino acids. CDR1 is LGHNA, CDR2 YNFKEQ, per germline. The DNA for the CDR3 is TGTGCCAGCAGCCAACTTAGCGGGGGGTCAACAGATACGCAGTATTTT. As protein: CASSQLSGGSTDTQYF.

Written as DNA, the CDR3 is TGTGCCAGCAGCTTAGAAGGGGGTAAGGCGGAAAAACTGTTTTTT. It specifies CASSLEGGKAEKLFF. The chain recombines TRBV7-2 with TRBJ1-4; D possibly corresponds to TRBD1 (6 bases). CDR1 and CDR2 from the germline V gene are SGHTA and FQGNSA. The V end was cut by 1 base, the J end by 8 bases, with 14 bases between. This CDR3 spans 15 amino acids. The full variable domain, its missing parts supplied by reference TRBV7-2 and TRBJ1-4, is GAGVSQSPSNKVTEKGKDVELRCDPISGHTALYWYRQSLGQGLEFLIYFQGNSAPDKSGLPSDRFSAERTGGSVSTLTIQRTQQEDSAVYLCASSLEGGKAEKLFFGSGTQLSVL.

The rearrangement links TRBV18 to TRBJ2-1; the match to TRBD1 covers 11 bases. Trimming at V came to 6 bases and at J to 8 bases, leaving 15 bases not matched to a gene. This CDR3 is built from 17 residues. Germline lookup yields CDR1 KGHSH and CDR2 LQKENI. CDR3 bases: TGTGCCAGCTCTCCAACCTACAGGGACAGGGGGGTCGATGAGCAGTTCTTC. It yields the protein CASSPTYRDRGVDEQFF.

This chain uses TRBV28 with TRBJ2-3; 7 bases are a match to TRBD2. The CDR3 sequence is 14 residues long. Germline V lookup: CDR1 MDHEN, CDR2 SYDVKM. V gave up 8 bases and J gave up 5 bases; unmatched junction bases: 10. Here the CDR3 reads CASEGGGPRDTQYF. In DNA, the CDR3 is TGTGCCAGCGAGGGCGGGGGTCCCAGAGATACGCAGTATTTT.

This chain connects TRBV3-1 (or the pseudogene TRBV3-2) to TRBJ2-1, with 12 bases that match TRBD1. Germline CDR1 reads LGHDT; CDR2 reads YNNKEL (reference sequence). The CDR3 extends over 17 amino acids. The J segment lost 11 bases and the V segment lost 0 bases, leaving 11 bases of the junction unmatched. The CDR3 spells CASSQEGGTGGARKQFF. CDR3 sequence (DNA): TGTGCCAGCAGCCAAGAAGGGGGGACAGGGGGCGCCAGGAAGCAGTTCTTC.

This chain joins TRBV7-3 and TRBJ2-3; D is possibly TRBD1 or TRBD2 (5 bases each). CDR1 and CDR2 (germline): SGHTA, FQGTGA. V was shortened by 1 base and J by 1 base, with 12 bases between the two germline ends. This CDR3 has 16 amino acids. The CDR3 DNA is TGTGCCAGCAGCTTAATGGGGACGGGACGCACAGATACGCAGTATTTT. This gives the protein CASSLMGTGRTDTQYF.

The rearrangement joins TRBV28 to TRBJ1-3, with D unresolved. The CDR3 loop spans 12 amino acids. The V and J ends lost 3 bases and 6 bases respectively, with 6 bases between them. Germline V gives CDR1 MDHEN, CDR2 SYDVKM. The DNA of the CDR3 is TGTGCCAGCAGTTTGCCGTTAAACACCATATATTTT. Translation gives CASSLPLNTIYF.

V gene TRBV28 combines with J gene TRBJ1-2; D remains ambiguous. The CDR3 sequence is 12 residues long. Germline V CDR1 and CDR2: MDHEN, SYDVKM. Trimming shortened V by 2 bases and J by 8 bases, and 9 bases separated the two germline ends. CDR3 bases: TGTGCCAGCAGTTTAGAGGGTCGGGGCTACACCTTC. This translates into CASSLEGRGYTF.

The J gene is TRBJ1-1, the V gene TRBV10-3, with D tentatively TRBD1 (6 bases). The CDR3 loop spans 17 amino acids. CDR1 and CDR2 from the germline V gene are ENHRY and SYGVKD. V was trimmed by 0 bases and J by 6 bases, leaving 20 bases between them. The CDR3 nucleotides are TGTGCCATCAGTGAGTCCGAGCCAGGGGATGGCTTGGCTGAAGCTTTCTTT. It encodes CAISESEPGDGLAEAFF.

The chain links TRBV30 to TRBJ1-6, with 7 bases identical to TRBD1. This CDR3 region has 13 residues. V shed 1 base, J shed 8 bases, and the junction held 2 bases outside the gene matches. Germline assignment: CDR1 GTSNPN and CDR2 SVGIG (reference sequence). CDR3 region: CAWSAQGDSPLHF. CDR3 bases: TGTGCCTGGAGTGCTCAGGGGGATTCACCCCTCCACTTT.

This chain joins TRBV2 and TRBJ1-1; D remains ambiguous. The germline V gene has CDR1 SNHLY and CDR2 FYNNEI. This CDR3 is built from 14 residues. Deletions cut 7 bases from V and 5 bases from J, with 17 bases between. Here the CDR3 DNA reads TGTGCCAGCACCGAAAGGGCAGGAGGGACTGAAGCTTTCTTT. Translating gives CASTERAGGTEAFF.